One and the same sample provided the 28 T cell receptor beta chains below, sequenced in a study of blood T cell repertoires in COVID-19 (TCRdb year 2020). Library preparation used the immunoSEQ multiplex PCR assay. The table comes from immuneACCESS by way of TCRdb, which keeps in-frame sequences with V and J called. Part of the clones is missing from these tables; in studies checked, under half for an unresolved V gene and the rest for unknown reasons. This sample comprises around 370,000 clones, 85% to 90% of them detected only once. The ten largest account for 6% to 7.5% of the sample. Sequenced: peripheral blood. These receptors originate from a man aged 18 to 35 with active or convalescent COVID-19.

Remarks on this clone: The germline gene is not matched at one end of the junction; a read error may be the cause. V and J are TRBV6-2 or TRBV6-3 and TRBJ2-7; 10 nucleotides match TRBD2. This CDR3 is built from 11 residues. Germline V gene lookup returns CDR1 MNHEY and CDR2 SVGEGT. CDR3 protein: CASSWASGRHF. In DNA form, the CDR3 reads TGTGCCAGCAGTTGGGCTAGCGGGAGACACTTC.

The chain has TRBV18 and TRBJ2-7; 10 bases align to TRBD2. The CDR3 runs 17 residues. The V and J ends lost 3 bases and 1 base, in that order; junction bases with no gene match: 9. Germline values: CDR1 KGHSH, CDR2 LQKENI. Here the CDR3 DNA reads TGTGCCAGCTCACCTCCTGAGAGCGGGGGGGAATCCTACGAGCAGTACTTC. It yields the protein CASSPPESGGESYEQYF.

The rearrangement joins TRBV3-1 (or the pseudogene TRBV3-2) to TRBJ2-3, with 10 bases aligning to TRBD2. The CDR3 runs 16 residues. The J segment lost 5 bases and the V segment lost 3 bases, leaving 8 bases of the junction unmatched. Germline CDR1 reads LGHDT; CDR2 reads YNNKEL (reference sequence). The CDR3 spells CASSHGLAERVDTQYF. DNA of the CDR3: TGTGCCAGCAGCCATGGACTAGCGGAGAGGGTAGATACGCAGTATTTT.

The chain joins TRBV7-9 to TRBJ2-3; possible D gene TRBD2, 5 bases. The CDR3 is 15 residues long. CDR1 and CDR2 (germline): SEHNR, FQNEAQ (reference sequence). Trimming left V 1 base short and J 6 bases short, with 14 bases between. The CDR3 protein is CASSLVGLASDTQYF. CDR3 bases: TGTGCCAGCAGCTTAGTAGGGCTAGCCTCGGATACGCAGTATTTT.

The chain joins TRBV24-1 to TRBJ1-2; D is unresolved. Trimming removed 0 bases at V and 5 bases at J, with 9 bases between. CDR1 and CDR2 (germline): KGHDR, SFDVKD. The CDR3 has 14 amino acids. The CDR3 sequence: CATSDLGQRYGYTF. The CDR3 DNA is TGTGCCACCAGTGATTTGGGGCAGAGATATGGCTACACCTTC.

This chain uses TRBV12-3 or TRBV12-4 with TRBJ1-1; the D is unclear. The CDR3 is 12 amino acids. V dropped 7 bases and J dropped 3 bases, with 9 bases sitting between them. CDR3 sequence reads: CASTNGYTEAFF. CDR3 nucleotides: TGTGCCAGCACCAACGGTTACACTGAAGCTTTCTTT.

This chain uses TRBV3-1 (or the pseudogene TRBV3-2) with TRBJ2-2, with a tentative D call TRBD2 (5 bases). There are 16 residues in the CDR3. Germline-derived CDR1 and CDR2 are LGHDT and YNNKEL (reference sequence). V lost 3 bases and J 6 bases, leaving 17 bases between the germline ends. This chain's CDR3 is CASSQQPTSFPGELFF. The CDR3 coding sequence is TGTGCCAGCAGCCAGCAACCAACTAGTTTTCCCGGGGAGCTGTTTTTT.

V and J are TRBV18 and TRBJ2-2; TRBD1 is a possible D gene (6 bases). The CDR3 extends over 15 amino acids. V lost 0 bases and J lost 5, with 10 bases in between. From germline, CDR1 is KGHSH and CDR2 LQKENI. In DNA, the CDR3 is TGTGCCAGCTCACCACCGGGGGCCGGGACCGGGGAGCTGTTTTTT. Translated, it gives CASSPPGAGTGELFF. Using reference TRBV18 and TRBJ2-2 for the parts outside the CDR3, the full variable domain is NAGVMQNPRHLVRRRGQEARLRCSPMKGHSHVYWYRQLPEEGLKFMVYLQKENIIDESGMPKERFSAEFPKEGPSILRIQQVVRGDSAAYFCASSPPGAGTGELFFGEGSRLTVL.

This chain connects TRBV13 to TRBJ2-3, with TRBD2 identical over 14 bases. Germline CDR1 reads PRHDT; CDR2 reads FYEKMQ (reference sequence). There are 19 residues in the CDR3. V shed 5 bases, J shed 0 bases, and the junction held 10 bases outside the gene matches. The CDR3 here is CASSALGLAGVASTDTQYF. The CDR3 DNA follows: TGTGCCAGCAGCGCCCTGGGACTAGCGGGAGTAGCTAGCACAGATACGCAGTATTTT. Together with reference TRBV13 and TRBJ2-3, the CDR3 gives the full variable domain: AAGVIQSPRHLIKEKRETATLKCYPIPRHDTVYWYQQGPGQDPQFLISFYEKMQSDKGSIPDRFSAQQFSDYHSELNMSSLELGDSALYFCASSALGLAGVASTDTQYFGPGTRLTVL.

The rearrangement links TRBV14 to TRBJ1-4; D perhaps matches TRBD1 (5 bases). The CDR3 has 14 amino acids. Per the germline V gene, CDR1 is SGHDN and CDR2 is FVKESK. Deletions cut 4 bases from V and 4 bases from J, with 10 bases between. The CDR3 is CASSRTGRNEKLFF. The CDR3 coding sequence is TGTGCCAGCAGCCGTACAGGACGTAATGAAAAACTGTTTTTT. The full variable domain, with the rest looked up from reference TRBV14 and TRBJ1-4, is EAGVTQFPSHSVIEKGQTVTLRCDPISGHDNLYWYRRVMGKEIKFLLHFVKESKQDESGMPNNRFLAERTGGTYSTLKVQPAELEDSGVYFCASSRTGRNEKLFFGSGTQLSVL.

V usage is TRBV28 and J usage is TRBJ1-6; D is uncertain. CDR3 size: 13 residues. V was pared by 8 bases and J by 3 bases, with 8 bases between. Germline loops: CDR1 MDHEN, CDR2 SYDVKM. The CDR3 bases are TGTGCCAGCGTTGGGAGCTATAATTCACCCCTCCACTTT. Translation gives CASVGSYNSPLHF.

This clone was seen a single time. The CDR3 bases are TGTGCCAGCAGCTTTGGGACAGCTCGGACCTACGAGCAGTACTTC. Translation gives CASSFGTARTYEQYF. The rearrangement joins TRBV7-2 to TRBJ2-7, with TRBD1 matching 7 bases. The germline V gene encodes CDR1 SGHTA and CDR2 FQGNSA. The length of the CDR3 is 15 residues. With 3 bases clipped from V and 2 bases from J, the junction kept 7 bases outside the gene matches. The full variable domain, with the rest looked up from reference TRBV7-2 and TRBJ2-7, is GAGVSQSPSNKVTEKGKDVELRCDPISGHTALYWYRQSLGQGLEFLIYFQGNSAPDKSGLPSDRFSAERTGGSVSTLTIQRTQQEDSAVYLCASSFGTARTYEQYFGPGTRLTVT.

This clone was picked up a small number of times. The chain links TRBV28 to TRBJ2-2; 9 bases are a match to TRBD2. V gave up 6 bases and J gave up 7 bases; unmatched junction bases: 15. Germline V CDR1 and CDR2: MDHEN, SYDVKM. The CDR3 totals 17 residues. CDR3 region: CASSSPGLAGVVGELFF. The CDR3 region has the DNA TGTGCCAGCAGCTCCCCCGGGTTAGCGGGAGTCGTCGGGGAGCTGTTTTTT.

This chain joins TRBV29-1 and TRBJ2-1, with TRBD2 matching over 13 bases. This CDR3 is 18 amino acids long. The V gene end was trimmed by 3 bases and the J gene end by 4 bases; junction bases not matched to a gene: 12. CDR1 and CDR2 from the germline V gene are SQVTM and ANQGSEA. In DNA form, the CDR3 reads TGCAGCGTTGAGACAAACCCAGTGACTAGCGGGGGGTACAATGAGCAGTTCTTC. Its translation is CSVETNPVTSGGYNEQFF.

Turning to this clone: Other DNA sequences of this sample code for an identical CDR3. The chain has TRBV9 and TRBJ2-2, with TRBD1 as a possible D gene (6 bases). V was pared by 0 bases and J by 4 bases, with 7 bases between. The CDR3 runs 14 residues. Germline loops: CDR1 SGDLS, CDR2 YYNGEE. The CDR3 DNA reads as TGTGCCAGCAGCGTAGGAGGGGGCACCGGGGAGCTGTTTTTT. Translation gives CASSVGGGTGELFF.

This chain joins TRBV24-1 and TRBJ2-7; 11 bases fit TRBD2. This CDR3 has 17 amino acids. V dropped 4 bases and J dropped 0; count of bases not matched to a gene: 7. Germline V gene lookup returns CDR1 KGHDR and CDR2 SFDVKD. The CDR3 sequence is CATSEATSGKTSYEQYF. The DNA for the CDR3 is TGTGCCACCAGTGAGGCGACTAGCGGGAAGACCTCCTACGAGCAGTACTTC.

This clone was observed a single time. The J gene is TRBJ1-2, the V gene TRBV7-9; 8 nucleotides line up with TRBD1. Germline assignment: CDR1 SEHNR and CDR2 FQNEAQ (reference sequence). The CDR3 is 14 amino acids. Trimming removed 5 bases from V and 4 bases from J; junction bases left unmatched: 6. This CDR3 is CASSLDRGTYGYTF. The CDR3, as DNA: TGTGCCAGCAGCCTTGACAGGGGAACCTATGGCTACACCTTC. Variable domain in full (rest from reference TRBV7-9 and TRBJ1-2): DTGVSQNPRHKITKRGQNVTFRCDPISEHNRLYWYRQTLGQGPEFLTYFQNEAQLEKSRLLSDRFSAERPKGSFSTLEIQRTEQGDSAMYLCASSLDRGTYGYTFGSGTRLTVV.

This chain's CDR3 is CASSPGTGDPNTEAFF. The CDR3 DNA reads TGCGCCAGCAGCCCCGGGACAGGCGATCCGAACACTGAAGCTTTCTTT. The rearrangement links TRBV5-1 to TRBJ1-1, with TRBD1 matching 8 bases. The CDR3 has 16 residues. After removal of 4 bases from V and 1 base from J, the junction contained 9 bases not matched to a gene. The germline V gene encodes CDR1 SGHRS and CDR2 YFSETQ.

The chain combines TRBV6-4 with TRBJ1-2; 8 bases agree with TRBD1. The CDR3 is 13 amino acids. V was clipped by 5 bases and J by 6 bases; unmatched bases: 5. Germline lookup yields CDR1 MRHNA and CDR2 SNTAGT. The CDR3 region has the DNA TGTGCCAGCAGTCCGGACAGGGAGAATGGCTACACCTTC. As protein: CASSPDRENGYTF.

The chain has TRBV7-9 and TRBJ1-5; D is perhaps TRBD1 (5 bases). CDR1 and CDR2 (germline): SEHNR, FQNEAQ (reference sequence). There are 14 residues in the CDR3. Trimming stripped 5 bases from V and 3 bases from J, with 11 bases between. The CDR3 nucleotides read TGTGCCAGCAGCAGTAGGGGTTTCAATCAGCCCCAGCATTTT. This encodes CASSSRGFNQPQHF. The variable domain in full, with the rest retrieved from reference TRBV7-9 and TRBJ1-5, is DTGVSQNPRHKITKRGQNVTFRCDPISEHNRLYWYRQTLGQGPEFLTYFQNEAQLEKSRLLSDRFSAERPKGSFSTLEIQRTEQGDSAMYLCASSSRGFNQPQHFGDGTRLSIL.

The rearrangement links TRBV5-1 to TRBJ2-3; 10 nucleotides line up with TRBD2. CDR3 length equals 17 residues. Germline lookup yields CDR1 SGHRS and CDR2 YFSETQ. Trimming at V came to 4 bases and at J to 5 bases, leaving 13 bases not matched to a gene. The CDR3 loop reads CASSNSNQRGGLDTQYF. The CDR3 DNA sequence: TGCGCCAGCAGCAACTCAAATCAGCGGGGGGGCCTAGATACGCAGTATTTT.

The chain employs TRBV5-6 and TRBJ1-2; no definite D call. Trimming took 6 bases from V and 4 from J, leaving 13 bases between them. The CDR3 is 13 residues long. Germline CDR1 and CDR2: SGHDT and YYEEEE. The CDR3 loop is CASTPGRGYGYTF. CDR3 sequence (DNA): TGTGCCAGCACCCCAGGTCGTGGCTATGGCTACACCTTC.

The V and J genes are TRBV28 and TRBJ1-1, with TRBD1 matching 7 bases. Germline V gene sequence: CDR1 MDHEN, CDR2 SYDVKM. The CDR3 covers 14 residues. V dropped 5 bases and J dropped 5; count of bases not matched to a gene: 8. Written as DNA, the CDR3 is TGTGCCAGCAGTCCAAGACAGGACAGGACTGAAGCTTTCTTT. Translation: CASSPRQDRTEAFF.

The chain joins TRBV28 to TRBJ1-5; D remains ambiguous. Trimming removed 8 bases from V and 1 base from J, with 15 bases in between. CDR1 is MDHEN, CDR2 SYDVKM, per germline. This CDR3 comprises 15 residues. The CDR3 is CASWSRGGSNQPQHF. CDR3 sequence (DNA): TGTGCCAGCTGGTCCCGGGGTGGGAGCAATCAGCCCCAGCATTTT.

This clone was picked up one time. V is TRBV2 and J is TRBJ1-2; D not certain. V was trimmed by 2 bases and J by 8 bases, leaving 21 bases between them. Germline CDR1 is SNHLY and CDR2 is FYNNEI. The CDR3 totals 16 residues. The CDR3 spells CASSEFLEESYGGYTF. Here the CDR3 DNA reads TGTGCCAGCAGTGAATTTTTAGAAGAGTCCTACGGGGGCTACACCTTC.

This clone was seen only once. The rearrangement links TRBV24-1 to TRBJ2-1; D is possibly TRBD2 (6 bases). V lost 4 bases and J lost 9, with 18 bases in between. The CDR3 has 15 residues. Germline CDR1 KGHDR, CDR2 SFDVKD. The CDR3 sequence is CATSDQTRSIPEQFF. The CDR3 DNA is TGTGCCACCAGTGACCAGACTAGGAGCATTCCTGAGCAGTTCTTC.

The chain recombines TRBV7-2 with TRBJ1-4, with D unclear. The CDR3 covers 13 residues. CDR1 and CDR2 (germline): SGHTA, FQGNSA. V lost 5 bases, J lost 11 bases, and 15 bases lay in between. In DNA form, the CDR3 reads TGTGCCAGCAGCCAAGAACAGTTTCCCAAACTGTTTTTT. It specifies CASSQEQFPKLFF. Full variable domain (missing parts from reference TRBV7-2 and TRBJ1-4): GAGVSQSPSNKVTEKGKDVELRCDPISGHTALYWYRQSLGQGLEFLIYFQGNSAPDKSGLPSDRFSAERTGGSVSTLTIQRTQQEDSAVYLCASSQEQFPKLFFGSGTQLSVL.

The chain employs TRBV19 and TRBJ2-7, with TRBD1 identical over 8 bases. Germline CDR1 and CDR2: LNHDA and SQIVND (reference sequence). The CDR3 has 15 residues. V gave up 8 bases and J gave up 5 bases; unmatched junction bases: 14. The CDR3 is CASHPGQGAPHEQYF. The CDR3 DNA follows: TGTGCCAGTCATCCCGGACAGGGAGCCCCCCACGAGCAGTACTTC.